A selection of T cell receptor beta chains follows, all from one sample in a study of Tregs in tolerant kidney transplant recipients. Some clones are missing from TCRdb's copy, which holds only in-frame ones; the method was immunoSEQ multiplex PCR. The sample holds some 15,000 clones, 61% seen once. Their target antigens are unknown. Input material: Tregs from blood cultured with allogeneic cells. The receptor source for this set is a human donor in good health. The CDR3 runs from the conserved cysteine through the conserved F or W. The order of the fields is clone size, J gene, V gene, D gene, CDR3 DNA, CDR3 protein. The D gene is left open where the match is weak. Expanded clones are given a class, and other clones once, few, many or no size at all.

>medium-sized|TRBJ2-7|TRBV4-2|NA
TGTGCCAGCAGCCGGGGGGGGCTACGATCGGCGGGAAAGTACTTC
CASSRGGLRSAGKYF
>NA|TRBJ1-3|TRBV5-1|NA
TGCGCCAGCAGCTTGGGAGGGACGTCCTCTGGAAACACCATATATTTT
CASSLGGTSSGNTIYF
>NA|TRBJ2-3|TRBV9|TRBD2
TGTGCCAGCAGCAAACCTAGCGGGGGACCCCTTGATACGCAGTATTTT
CASSKPSGGPLDTQYF
>NA|TRBJ2-1|TRBV10-3|NA
TGTGCCATCGGGGATGACAGGTTAACCTACAATGAGCAGTTCTTC
CAIGDDRLTYNEQFF
>NA|TRBJ1-1|TRBV29-1|NA
TGCAGCGTCCAGGGGAGATTGAAATCTGAAGCTTTCTTT
CSVQGRLKSEAFF
>NA|TRBJ2-1|TRBV10-3|NA
TGTGCCATCAGTGAAACAGGACACAATGAGCAGTTCTTC
CAISETGHNEQFF
>many|TRBJ2-1|TRBV7-9|NA
TGTGCCAGCAGCTTAACAAGAATGCCCGATGAGCAGTTCTTC
CASSLTRMPDEQFF
>few|TRBJ1-1|TRBV7-8|NA
TGTGCCAGCAGCTTACCACAGGACGGTGGGGCTTTCTTT
CASSLPQDGGAFF
>NA|TRBJ1-2|TRBV5-1|NA
TGCGCCAGCAGCTTCCCGAAGGGTTTTGGCTACACCTTC
CASSFPKGFGYTF
>few|TRBJ1-2|TRBV6-5|NA
TGTGCCAGCACCCGGGGTGGAGCCACGAACTATGGCTACACCTTC
CASTRGGATNYGYTF
>NA|TRBJ1-2|TRBV7-6|TRBD1
TGTGCCAGCAGCATAAGGACAGGGGGGCTCTATGGCTACACCTTC
CASSIRTGGLYGYTF
>NA|TRBJ2-7|TRBV21-1|NA
TGTGCCAGCAGCCTCCACCAAAGGCATGGGACCTACGAGCAGTACTTC
CASSLHQRHGTYEQYF
>NA|TRBJ1-5|TRBV10-3|NA
TGTGCCATCAGTGAGTCCGGGGATCAGCCCCAGCATTTT
CAISESGDQPQHF
>NA|TRBJ2-3|TRBV7-2|NA
TGTGCCAGCAGCTACCGGAAGGGACTTGATACGGACACGCAGTATTTT
CASSYRKGLDTDTQYF
>few|TRBJ2-1|TRBV5-4|TRBD2
TGTGCCAGCAGCTTGGGACGGGGGGGGCCAGGTGAGCAGTTCTTC
CASSLGRGGPGEQFF
>few|TRBJ2-3|TRBV25-1|NA
TGTGCCAGCAGTCCCCGGGGGCGCACAGATACGCAGTATTTT
CASSPRGRTDTQYF
>NA|TRBJ1-3|TRBV19|NA
TGTGCCAGTAGTAACACTAGATCCGGAAACACCATATATTTT
CASSNTRSGNTIYF
>NA|TRBJ2-7|TRBV5-1|TRBD2
TGCGCCAGCAGGCAGGGACTAGCGGCCTACGAGCAGTACTTC
CASRQGLAAYEQYF
>NA|TRBJ2-7|TRBV7-9|TRBD2
TGTGCCAGCAGCCCCTGGACTAGAAGTCACGAGCAGTACTTC
CASSPWTRSHEQYF
>NA|TRBJ2-1|TRBV5-6|TRBD2
TGTGCCAGCAGCTTGATTCGTAGGACTAGCAGGGGTAATGAGCAGTTCTTC
CASSLIRRTSRGNEQFF
>once|TRBJ2-7|TRBV6-5|TRBD1
TGTGCCAGCAGATCATCCGGGACAGGGGCCTACGAGCAGTACTTC
CASRSSGTGAYEQYF
>medium-sized|TRBJ1-3|TRBV6-5|NA
TGTGCCAGCAGGTCCGCGCAGGCTTACGGAAACACCATATATTTT
CASRSAQAYGNTIYF
>NA|TRBJ2-3|TRBV30|TRBD1
TGTGCCTGGTCGTCGGGACAGGACACAGATACGCAGTATTTT
CAWSSGQDTDTQYF
>few|TRBJ1-1|TRBV11-2|NA
TGTGCCAGCAGCCACGGGGGGCGGACTGAAGCTTTCTTT
CASSHGGRTEAFF
>NA|TRBJ2-5|TRBV2|NA
TGTGCCAGCTCGGAGATCAAAGAGACCCAGTACTTC
CASSEIKETQYF
>NA|TRBJ2-1|TRBV10-3|NA
TGTGCCATCAGTGATTACTCCAATGAGCAGTTCTTC
CAISDYSNEQFF
>NA|TRBJ2-3|TRBV2|TRBD1
TGTGCCAGTGAGGGGGCGACAGGGGGCACAGATACGCAGTATTTT
CASEGATGGTDTQYF
>NA|TRBJ2-7|TRBV5-4|NA
TGTGCCAGCAGCCTGGGACCGAACTCCTACGAGCAGTACTTC
CASSLGPNSYEQYF
>NA|TRBJ1-2|TRBV5-6|NA
TGTGCCAGCAGCTTGATAGGGGTAGATGGCTACACCTTC
CASSLIGVDGYTF
>medium-sized|TRBJ1-1|TRBV29-1|NA
TGCAGCGTTGCGAGGAGGGCGGCCACTGAAGCTTTCTTT
CSVARRAATEAFF
>few|TRBJ2-5|TRBV2|NA
TGTGCCAGCAGTGAATCCATAGTAATAGCTGTGGAGACCCAGTACTTC
CASSESIVIAVETQYF
>NA|TRBJ1-2|TRBV28|NA
TGTGCCAGCAGTCCCTTGGTGGGGCAGGCGCGGGTTGACACCTTC
CASSPLVGQARVDTF